This T cell receptor (beta chain) was captured in a study of yellow fever vaccine responses in identical twins. MiXCR, applied by TCRdb to the RT-PCR reads, yields one record per CDR3 protein. The data contain about 3,000 distinct CDR3 sequences, about 80% of them singletons. V lost 1 base to trimming and J lost 0 bases, with 2 bases between them. Germline lookup yields CDR1 SGHNT and CDR2 YENEEA. This CDR3 contains 13 residues. The sample was T cells from blood (PBMCs), unsorted or a sorted subset (not recorded which), taken before or after yellow fever vaccination (not recorded which). This clonotype was sampled from a female donor who received the yellow fever vaccine. The chain has TRBV11-3 and TRBJ2-3; no reliable D call. CDR3 coding DNA: TGTGCCAGCAGCTTAGGTAGCACAGATACGCAGTATTTT. It encodes CASSLGSTDTQYF. Based on the CDR3 plus reference TRBV11-3 and TRBJ2-3, the full variable domain is EAGVVQSPRYKIIEKKQPVAFWCNPISGHNTLYWYLQNLGQGPELLIRYENEEAVDDSQLPKDRFSAERLKGVDSTLKIQPAELGDSAVYLCASSLGSTDTQYFGPGTRLTVL.